Following are 31 T cell receptor beta chains from one sample sequenced in a study of cytomegalovirus exposure and HLA in healthy donors. The study ran its PCR with 60 Vbeta and 13 Jbeta primers. The data were produced by immunoSEQ multiplex PCR, yet TCRdb's version contains in-frame clones alone and is incomplete. The profile covers approximately 160,000 clones, with 68% appearing a single time and less than 3% taken by the ten largest. The sequenced material came from PBMCs. These receptors were taken from a woman in her thirties or forties in good health and CMV-seropositive.

This clone has more than one count but fewer than ten. The rearrangement uses TRBV7-2 and TRBJ2-5; 11 positions agree with TRBD1. The CDR3 sequence is 15 residues long. The germline V gene encodes CDR1 SGHTA and CDR2 FQGNSA. The V gene end was trimmed by 5 bases and the J gene end by 4 bases; junction bases not matched to a gene: 6. CDR3 in DNA: TGTGCCAGCAGCAGGGGGACAGGGGGGTCAGAGACCCAGTACTTC. Residues: CASSRGTGGSETQYF. The whole variable domain, remainder taken from reference TRBV7-2 and TRBJ2-5, is GAGVSQSPSNKVTEKGKDVELRCDPISGHTALYWYRQSLGQGLEFLIYFQGNSAPDKSGLPSDRFSAERTGGSVSTLTIQRTQQEDSAVYLCASSRGTGGSETQYFGPGTRLLVL.

This clone has only a few counts. V gene TRBV10-3 combines with J gene TRBJ2-2; 11 nucleotides agree with TRBD2. The CDR3 is 17 amino acids. Trimming removed 8 bases from V and 1 base from J; junction bases left unmatched: 9. Germline-derived CDR1 and CDR2 are ENHRY and SYGVKD. CDR3 in DNA: TGTGCCATCTCGCTAGCGGGGGGACCTAAGAACACCGGGGAGCTGTTTTTT. Translation gives CAISLAGGPKNTGELFF.

The gene calls are TRBV7-2 and TRBJ2-7; 11 nucleotides agree with TRBD1. After removal of 2 bases from V and 4 bases from J, the junction contained 7 bases not matched to a gene. The CDR3 runs to 16 residues. Looked up from germline, CDR1 is SGHTA and CDR2 is FQGNSA. CDR3 sequence (DNA): TGTGCCAGCAGCTTAAACCGGGGGACAGGGGGGTACGAGCAGTACTTC. Translation gives CASSLNRGTGGYEQYF.

The V gene is TRBV5-1, the J gene TRBJ2-5; 9 nucleotides agree with TRBD2. The CDR3 loop spans 16 amino acids. CDR1 is SGHRS, CDR2 YFSETQ, per germline. The V and J ends lost 2 bases and 1 base, in that order; junction bases with no gene match: 6. DNA for the CDR3: TGCGCCAGCAGCTTTCTTAGCGGGGGCCTCCAAGAGACCCAGTACTTC. This gives the protein CASSFLSGGLQETQYF.

The chain is built from TRBV4-2 and TRBJ2-7, with 9 nucleotides matching TRBD1. V shed 4 bases, J shed 0 bases, and the junction held 13 bases outside the gene matches. CDR1 and CDR2 (germline): LGHNA, YNFKEQ. The CDR3 covers 18 residues. The CDR3 DNA is TGTGCCAGCAGCCTAATTCTGAGAGGGACAGGGAGCTCCTACGAGCAGTACTTC. Amino acid sequence: CASSLILRGTGSSYEQYF.

This clone was detected once. The chain recombines TRBV29-1 with TRBJ2-2; D is unresolved. Per germline, CDR1 SQVTM and CDR2 ANQGSEA. V gave up 1 base and J gave up 3 bases, with 6 bases separating them. The CDR3 sequence is 13 residues long. DNA for the CDR3: TGCAGCGTTGAAGTCAGTTACACCGGGGAGCTGTTTTTT. It yields the protein CSVEVSYTGELFF.

This clone was seen only a few times. The chain combines TRBV11-2 with TRBJ2-1, with a possible D match to TRBD2 (6 bases). Germline CDR1 and CDR2: SGHAT and FQNNGV. CDR3 length: 16 amino acids. Trimming removed 0 bases at V and 7 bases at J, with 16 bases between. CDR3 in amino acids: CASSLDLDGSGNEQFF. CDR3 DNA sequence: TGTGCCAGCAGCTTAGATCTCGACGGGAGTGGGAATGAGCAGTTCTTC.

The CDR3: CASSYESFEKLFF. The CDR3 region has the DNA TGTGCCAGCAGTTACGAGTCCTTTGAAAAACTGTTTTTT. The gene calls are TRBV6-5 and TRBJ1-4; no reliable D call. CDR3 size: 13 residues. The germline V gene encodes CDR1 MNHEY and CDR2 SVGAGI. The V end was cut by 2 bases, the J end by 7 bases, with 8 bases between.

V is TRBV7-2 and J is TRBJ1-1, with 7 bases identical to TRBD1. Trimming took 5 bases from V and 5 from J; bases not matched to a gene: 5. Germline CDR1 is SGHTA and CDR2 is FQGNSA. CDR3 size: 13 residues. CDR3 protein: CASSAKQGTEAFF. CDR3 nucleotides: TGTGCCAGCAGCGCAAAACAGGGGACTGAAGCTTTCTTT. Based on the CDR3 plus reference TRBV7-2 and TRBJ1-1, the full variable domain is GAGVSQSPSNKVTEKGKDVELRCDPISGHTALYWYRQSLGQGLEFLIYFQGNSAPDKSGLPSDRFSAERTGGSVSTLTIQRTQQEDSAVYLCASSAKQGTEAFFGQGTRLTVV.

This clone came up a few times. This rearrangement joins TRBV6-4 to TRBJ2-1, with 8 bases lining up with TRBD2. The V gene end was trimmed by 10 bases and the J gene end by 5 bases; junction bases not matched to a gene: 10. The CDR3 loop spans 14 amino acids. Germline assignment: CDR1 MRHNA and CDR2 SNTAGT. CDR3 coding DNA: TGTGCCACCCGGAGGCGGGGGGCCCACAATGAGCAGTTCTTC. This gives the protein CATRRRGAHNEQFF.

This clone came up once. CDR3 loop: CASSLDLSDEAFF. The CDR3 bases are TGTGCCAGCAGCTTAGATCTCTCAGATGAAGCTTTCTTT. The chain has TRBV13 and TRBJ1-1; D unresolved. V was cut by 1 base and J by 7 bases, with 10 bases left in between. This CDR3 contains 13 residues. The germline V gene encodes CDR1 PRHDT and CDR2 FYEKMQ (reference sequence).

V gene TRBV4-1 combines with J gene TRBJ2-5, with TRBD1 as a possible D gene (5 bases). Germline V gives CDR1 MGHRA, CDR2 YSYEKL. V shed 0 bases and J shed 3 bases, with 20 bases lying between them. The CDR3 spans 18 residues. The CDR3 here is CASSQDQWLTKGKETQYF. In nucleotides, the CDR3 is TGCGCCAGCAGCCAAGATCAGTGGCTAACGAAGGGGAAAGAGACCCAGTACTTC.

J is TRBJ2-3 and V is TRBV11-2; a possible D gene is TRBD2 (6 bases). The germline CDR1 and CDR2 sequences are SGHAT and FQNNGV. Trimming stripped 5 bases from V and 3 bases from J, with 15 bases between. The CDR3 consists of 15 residues. The CDR3 coding sequence is TGTGCCAGCAGCCCGGGACTTGATTTTACAGATACGCAGTATTTT. It is translated as CASSPGLDFTDTQYF.

The chain is built from TRBV19 and TRBJ1-2, with 9 bases identical to TRBD1. The V and J ends lost 5 bases and 4 bases, in that order; junction bases with no gene match: 8. Per the germline V gene, CDR1 is LNHDA and CDR2 is SQIVND (reference sequence). The length of the CDR3 is 15 residues. CDR3 protein: CASSVIGTGSYGYTF. As DNA, the CDR3 is TGTGCCAGTAGTGTGATCGGGACAGGGAGCTATGGCTACACCTTC.

This clone was observed a few times. This chain joins TRBV30 and TRBJ2-7; weak D call: TRBD2 (5 bases). Trimming left V 4 bases short and J 2 bases short, with 27 bases between. The length of the CDR3 is 18 residues. Germline V gene lookup returns CDR1 GTSNPN and CDR2 SVGIG (reference sequence). The CDR3 protein is CAWIERLKPEAFAYEQYF. CDR3 DNA: TGTGCCTGGATCGAGAGATTAAAACCGGAGGCTTTCGCCTACGAGCAGTACTTC.

The CDR3 DNA is TGTGCCAGTAGTATAGGGGACAGACCTGGCTACACCTTC. Translated: CASSIGDRPGYTF. This chain connects TRBV19 to TRBJ1-2; the match to TRBD1 covers 7 bases. This CDR3 comprises 13 residues. Trimming removed 1 base from V and 7 bases from J; junction bases left unmatched: 3. Germline-derived CDR1 and CDR2 are LNHDA and SQIVND (reference sequence).

The CDR3, as DNA: TGCGCCAGCAGCTGGGGGACAGGGGGAAATGAGCAGTTCTTC. This codes for CASSWGTGGNEQFF. The chain has TRBV5-1 and TRBJ2-1, with 11 bases fitting TRBD1. Germline lookup yields CDR1 SGHRS and CDR2 YFSETQ. The CDR3 consists of 14 residues. The ends lost 3 bases at V and 7 bases at J; junction bases unmatched: 3.

This clone occurred a few times. The chain is built from TRBV6-1 and TRBJ2-1, with 7 bases matching TRBD1. The CDR3 runs 14 residues. V was pared by 7 bases and J by 4 bases, with 7 bases of the junction left unmatched. Germline V lookup: CDR1 MNHNS, CDR2 SASEGT. CDR3 bases: TGTGCCAGCAACCGGGACAGAAATTACAATGAGCAGTTCTTC. Translating gives CASNRDRNYNEQFF.

J is TRBJ2-5 and V is TRBV29-1; 9 bases align to TRBD1. The CDR3 is made up of 13 amino acids. Germline V gene data show CDR1 as SQVTM and CDR2 as ANQGSEA. The trim removed 5 bases at V and 5 bases at J, leaving 6 bases unmatched. This CDR3 reads CSVSRTGVETQYF. The CDR3 bases are TGCAGCGTTAGTAGGACAGGGGTTGAGACCCAGTACTTC. The variable domain in full, completed from reference TRBV29-1 and TRBJ2-5, reads SAVISQKPSRDICQRGTSLTIQCQVDSQVTMMFWYRQQPGQSLTLIATANQGSEATYESGFVIDKFPISRPNLTFSTLTVSNMSPEDSSIYLCSVSRTGVETQYFGPGTRLLVL.

The J gene is TRBJ2-7, the V gene TRBV2, with TRBD2 matching 9 bases. The junction had 2 bases not matched to a gene; V was cut back by 5 bases and J by 0 bases. CDR1 is SNHLY and CDR2 is FYNNEI in the germline V gene. This CDR3 has 14 residues. The CDR3 nucleotides are TGTGCCAGCAGTAATAGCGGGAGCTCCTACGAGCAGTACTTC. Translation: CASSNSGSSYEQYF.

V gene TRBV5-4 combines with J gene TRBJ2-3; D may be TRBD2 (5 bases). CDR1 is SGHNT and CDR2 is YYREEE in the germline V gene (reference sequence). CDR3 size: 13 residues. Trimming cost V 0 bases and J 5 bases, with 7 bases left between them. This CDR3 reads CASSLAGIDTQYF. In DNA, the CDR3 is TGTGCCAGCAGCTTGGCCGGGATAGATACGCAGTATTTT.

The J gene is TRBJ2-5, the V gene TRBV7-9; D unclear. Germline loops: CDR1 SEHNR, CDR2 FQNEAQ (reference sequence). Trimming shortened V by 5 bases and J by 2 bases, and 6 bases separated the two germline ends. The CDR3 extends over 12 amino acids. The CDR3 reads CASSPEQETQYF. The DNA of the CDR3 is TGTGCCAGCAGCCCCGAGCAAGAGACCCAGTACTTC.

This clone has only a few counts. The chain uses TRBV2 and TRBJ2-3; D is uncertain. The CDR3 runs to 10 residues. Trimming took off 7 bases at V and 5 bases at J, with 4 bases between the two ends. Germline-derived CDR1 and CDR2 are SNHLY and FYNNEI. The CDR3 coding sequence is TGTGCCAGCATGAGAGATACGCAGTATTTT. It specifies CASMRDTQYF.

V usage is TRBV10-3 and J usage is TRBJ2-7, with 9 bases aligning to TRBD2. The ends lost 2 bases at V and 2 bases at J; junction bases unmatched: 4. Germline loops: CDR1 ENHRY, CDR2 SYGVKD. The CDR3 covers 15 residues. Written as DNA, the CDR3 is TGTGCCATCAGTGAGAGAGCTAGCGGGACCTACGAGCAGTACTTC. Translation: CAISERASGTYEQYF.

This clone was picked up many times. The chain joins TRBV5-1 to TRBJ2-1, with 7 positions matching TRBD2. Germline trimming cut 4 bases from V and 6 bases from J; bases unmatched to any gene: 10. Germline V lookup: CDR1 SGHRS, CDR2 YFSETQ. The CDR3 has 15 residues. As DNA, the CDR3 is TGCGCCAGCAGCCTGACTAGCCGACCCGGCAATGAGCAGTTCTTC. This encodes CASSLTSRPGNEQFF.

CDR3 residues: CASTIVGQGVWNTEAFF. CDR3 bases: TGTGCCAGCACCATAGTGGGACAGGGGGTATGGAACACTGAAGCTTTCTTT. The chain is built from TRBV5-6 and TRBJ1-1, with 11 nucleotides matching TRBD1. Germline V lookup: CDR1 SGHDT, CDR2 YYEEEE. The CDR3 is 17 amino acids. V dropped 6 bases and J dropped 1; count of bases not matched to a gene: 11.

V is TRBV27 and J is TRBJ2-3; D is undetermined. There are 12 residues in the CDR3. CDR1 is MNHEY and CDR2 is SMNVEV in the germline V gene (reference sequence). V lost 7 bases and J lost 1, with 6 bases in between. The CDR3 is CASTSGTDTQYF. The CDR3 nucleotides read TGTGCCAGCACCAGCGGCACAGATACGCAGTATTTT.

In this sample, this clone turned up a few times. This sequence joins TRBV13 and TRBJ1-6, with 7 bases fitting TRBD1. Trimming cost V 5 bases and J 8 bases; bases outside gene matches: 9. CDR3 size: 15 residues. In germline, CDR1 is PRHDT, CDR2 FYEKMQ (reference sequence). The CDR3 DNA reads as TGTGCCAGCAGCCACCGGGACAGTGGTGATTCACCCCTCCACTTT. Its protein is CASSHRDSGDSPLHF.

V is TRBV28 and J is TRBJ2-2; 9 nucleotides match TRBD2. The CDR3 contains 16 residues. V was clipped by 3 bases and J by 4 bases; unmatched bases: 6. From germline, CDR1 is MDHEN and CDR2 SYDVKM. The CDR3 DNA reads TGTGCCAGCAGTTTCGAAACTAGCGGGTTCACCGGGGAGCTGTTTTTT. It specifies CASSFETSGFTGELFF.

The chain is built from TRBV28 and TRBJ2-5; D might be TRBD1 (5 bases). The J call may be in error: the DNA end matches TRBJ2-7 better. This CDR3 comprises 17 residues. From germline, CDR1 is MDHEN and CDR2 SYDVKM. The CDR3 bases are TGTGCCAGCAGTTTATGGGATGCCCGGGCAGGGAAATACGAGCAGTACTTC. This encodes CASSLWDARAGKYEQYF.

The J gene is TRBJ1-2, the V gene TRBV5-6; D unresolved. V lost 0 bases and J lost 2, with 8 bases in between. The length of the CDR3 is 14 residues. Germline lookup yields CDR1 SGHDT and CDR2 YYEEEE. The CDR3 here is CASSLGTSNYGYTF. The CDR3 DNA reads as TGTGCCAGCAGCTTGGGAACTTCGAACTATGGCTACACCTTC.